The 9 T cell receptor beta chains listed next were all sequenced from one sample in a study of blood T cell repertoires in COVID-19. Profiling relied on immunoSEQ multiplex PCR, and the TCRdb table lists in-frame clones only, not all of them. The top ten clones hold 1.5% of a sample with about 260,000 clones, approximately 87% of them seen once. The sequenced sample consisted of peripheral blood. All receptors come from a woman in her 40s who had recovered from COVID-19.

DNA for the CDR3: TGTGCCAGCAGTTTACCCGGGGGATCTAATGAAAAACTGTTTTTT. It yields the protein CASSLPGGSNEKLFF. The chain employs TRBV28 and TRBJ1-4, with D perhaps matching TRBD1 (5 bases). V lost 2 bases to trimming and J lost 3 bases, with 10 bases between them. There are 15 residues in the CDR3. Germline assignment: CDR1 MDHEN and CDR2 SYDVKM.

The CDR3 region has the DNA TGTGCCAGCAGCCGAACCACCCAGGGGTATAATTCACCCCTCCACTTT. Amino acid sequence: CASSRTTQGYNSPLHF. The chain couples TRBV5-6 to TRBJ1-6; perhaps TRBD1 as D (6 bases). CDR3 length: 16 residues. Trimming left V 4 bases short and J 4 bases short, with 15 bases between. The germline gives CDR1 SGHDT, CDR2 YYEEEE.

This clone was counted a single time. This chain joins TRBV10-1 and TRBJ2-5; 10 nucleotides agree with TRBD2. This CDR3 comprises 19 residues. Germline CDR1 WNHNN, CDR2 SYGVQD (reference sequence). The CDR3 coding sequence is TGCGGAGCGGTTGGTTGGGACCAGAGCGGGGGGGCCTCACAAGAGACCCAGTACTTC. The encoded protein is CGAVGWDQSGGASQETQYF.

This sequence joins TRBV24-1 and TRBJ2-1; 11 nucleotides agree with TRBD1. V lost 3 bases, J lost 4 bases, and 4 bases stayed unmatched. The CDR3 covers 16 residues. Germline loops: CDR1 KGHDR, CDR2 SFDVKD. CDR3 region: CATSDGTGGGYNEQFF. Here the CDR3 DNA reads TGTGCCACCAGTGATGGGACAGGGGGGGGATACAATGAGCAGTTCTTC.

The chain combines TRBV2 with TRBJ2-7, with a weak D call TRBD1 (5 bases). V was trimmed by 3 bases and J by 3 bases, leaving 12 bases between them. Germline assignment: CDR1 SNHLY and CDR2 FYNNEI. The CDR3 is 14 residues long. The CDR3 coding sequence is TGTGCCAGCAGTGAGTGGCAGGGCGGCTACGAGCAGTACTTC. This sequence encodes CASSEWQGGYEQYF.

This sequence joins TRBV11-2 and TRBJ1-6; 9 nucleotides align to TRBD1. The germline CDR1 and CDR2 sequences are SGHAT and FQNNGV. The CDR3 runs 14 residues. V shed 3 bases and J 11 bases; nucleotides not matched to a gene: 5. CDR3 sequence (DNA): TGTGCCAGCAGCTTGAGAAGACAGGGGGCACCCCTCCACTTT. The encoded protein is CASSLRRQGAPLHF.

V and J are TRBV7-9 and TRBJ1-3; D gene uncertain. The V end was cut by 3 bases, the J end by 2 bases, with 11 bases between. CDR3 length: 15 residues. Germline V lookup: CDR1 SEHNR, CDR2 FQNEAQ (reference sequence). The CDR3 reads CASSFGRAPGNTIYF. The CDR3 nucleotides read TGTGCCAGCAGCTTCGGGAGGGCCCCTGGAAACACCATATATTTT.

V is TRBV1 and J is TRBJ2-7; no check of the table's D call, TRBD2, against the DNA was made. TRBV1 is listed as a pseudogene. CDR3 length equals 17 residues. The CDR3 sequence is CTSSQGGVGGFSYEQYF. CDR3 DNA: TGCACCAGCAGCCAAGGAGGCGTGGGGGGTTTCTCCTACGAGCAGTACTTC.

V usage is TRBV27 and J usage is TRBJ2-1; a possible D gene is TRBD2 (5 bases). Germline-derived CDR1 and CDR2 are MNHEY and SMNVEV (reference sequence). The length of the CDR3 is 13 residues. V lost 8 bases and J 6 bases, leaving 14 bases between the germline ends. The DNA of the CDR3 is TGTGCCAGCCGCCTAGTCGGGGTCAATGAGCAGTTCTTC. It encodes CASRLVGVNEQFF.